Listed here are 10 T cell receptor beta chains from one sample, sequenced in a study of blood T cell repertoires in COVID-19. The repertoire was sequenced with immunoSEQ multiplex PCR; TCRdb's copy has only in-frame clones and lacks some. Among 50,000 to 65,000 clones listed, 70% to 90% were seen once. Material: peripheral blood. The receptors originated from a man aged 35 to 55 with acute or convalescent COVID-19.

The chain carries TRBV19 and TRBJ1-1; 10 bases map to TRBD1. Germline-derived CDR1 and CDR2 are LNHDA and SQIVND (reference sequence). Trimming removed 5 bases from V and 0 bases from J; junction bases left unmatched: 6. The CDR3 is made up of 16 amino acids. The CDR3 region is CASSVTGGDVNTEAFF. Here the CDR3 DNA reads TGTGCCAGTAGTGTGACAGGGGGCGACGTGAACACTGAAGCTTTCTTT.

This chain uses TRBV6-6 with TRBJ1-2; D not certain. Trimming cost V 6 bases and J 8 bases, with 13 bases left between them. The germline gives CDR1 MNHNY, CDR2 SVGAGI (reference sequence). The CDR3 is made up of 12 amino acids. The CDR3 sequence: CASSHEAGGYTF. CDR3 nucleotides: TGTGCCAGCAGCCATGAAGCGGGAGGCTACACCTTC.

CDR3 protein: CASADIRNQPQHF. The CDR3 DNA sequence: TGTGCCAGCGCAGATATCAGGAATCAGCCCCAGCATTTT. The chain is built from TRBV12-3 or TRBV12-4 and TRBJ1-5; D not certain. V shed 8 bases and J shed 4 bases, with 12 bases lying between them. This CDR3 contains 13 residues.

This chain joins TRBV28 and TRBJ1-2, with no clear D. V gave up 6 bases and J gave up 2 bases, with 7 bases separating them. The CDR3 has 12 residues. Germline V gene data show CDR1 as MDHEN and CDR2 as SYDVKM. CDR3 nucleotide sequence: TGTGCCAGCAGCCTCTCCAACTATGGCTACACCTTC. Encoded protein: CASSLSNYGYTF.

The CDR3 region is CASSVESNSGGQETQYF. Here the CDR3 DNA reads TGTGCCAGCAGCGTAGAATCTAATAGCGGGGGCCAAGAGACCCAGTACTTC. The chain has TRBV9 and TRBJ2-5; 9 bases are shared with TRBD2. V shed 0 bases, J shed 1 base, and the junction held 7 bases outside the gene matches. CDR1 is SGDLS and CDR2 is YYNGEE in the germline V gene. This CDR3 comprises 17 residues.

The J gene is TRBJ2-7, the V gene TRBV5-4, with 7 bases that match TRBD2. The trim removed 0 bases at V and 3 bases at J, leaving 3 bases unmatched. Germline CDR1 SGHNT, CDR2 YYREEE (reference sequence). The length of the CDR3 is 14 residues. The CDR3 here is CASSLAGGIYEQYF. In nucleotides, the CDR3 is TGTGCCAGCAGCTTGGCCGGGGGGATCTACGAGCAGTACTTC.

The V and J genes are TRBV2 and TRBJ1-5; D unclear. There are 15 residues in the CDR3. Germline-derived CDR1 and CDR2 are SNHLY and FYNNEI. Trimming took off 5 bases at V and 1 base at J, with 12 bases between the two ends. The CDR3: CASSPLPGSNQPQHF. CDR3 DNA: TGTGCCAGCAGTCCTTTGCCCGGGAGCAATCAGCCCCAGCATTTT.

The rearrangement links TRBV29-1 to TRBJ2-3; D gene ambiguous. Deletions cut 2 bases from V and 4 bases from J, with 10 bases between. From germline, CDR1 is SQVTM and CDR2 ANQGSEA. This CDR3 contains 13 residues. Here the CDR3 reads CSVETRLADTQYF. In nucleotides, the CDR3 is TGCAGCGTTGAAACCAGGTTAGCAGATACGCAGTATTTT.

The chain recombines TRBV19 with TRBJ1-2, with 9 bases identical to TRBD1. V was pared by 9 bases and J by 8 bases, with 7 bases of the junction left unmatched. Germline V lookup: CDR1 LNHDA, CDR2 SQIVND (reference sequence). This CDR3 comprises 12 residues. This chain's CDR3 is CASTDTGGGYTF. The CDR3 coding sequence is TGTGCCAGCACCGATACAGGGGGCGGCTACACCTTC.

This clone was seen a few times. This chain links TRBV27 with TRBJ2-3, with 12 bases aligning to TRBD2. Trimming cost V 3 bases and J 2 bases; bases outside gene matches: 6. The CDR3 contains 17 residues. Germline assignment: CDR1 MNHEY and CDR2 SMNVEV (reference sequence). CDR3 loop: CASSFGLAGRHTDTQYF. Here the CDR3 DNA reads TGTGCCAGCAGTTTCGGACTAGCGGGGCGACACACAGATACGCAGTATTTT.